This TCR beta chain was sequenced in a study of OX40 agonist ivuxolimab in advanced cancers. Across the whole study: Enrollees could have had prior anti-PD-1, anti-PD-L1 or anti-CTLA-4 therapy, which 40% to 45% had received.

Findings and limits, study-wide: There was clonal expansion of CD4+ and CD8+ blood T cells by week 6 at 0.1 to 3.0 mg/kg.

As regards this clone: Its matching antigen is unknown.

In germline, CDR1 is SGHDT, CDR2 YYEEEE. The length of the CDR3 is 15 residues. Deletions cut 4 bases from V and 2 bases from J, with 16 bases between. Some clones are missing from TCRdb's copy, which holds only in-frame ones; the method was immunoSEQ multiplex PCR. The sample has about 120,000 clones; around 95% are singletons. The material was CD4+ or CD8+ T cells sorted from blood, obtained in a trial of the OX40 agonist ivuxolimab. The V and J genes are TRBV5-6 and TRBJ2-7, with D perhaps given as TRBD1 or TRBD2 (6 bases each). The sequence was obtained from an adult with an advanced solid tumor such as melanoma, head and neck, liver or kidney cancer. The CDR3 bases are TGTGCCAGCAGCCCCTGGACGGGGGCCGCCTACGAGCAGTACTTC. This sequence encodes CASSPWTGAAYEQYF.